This TCR beta chain was documented in a study of cytomegalovirus exposure and HLA in healthy donors. Both 60 Vbeta primers and 13 Jbeta primers went into the PCR. Assay used: immunoSEQ multiplex PCR; TCRdb lists only in-frame clones, some missing. The repertoire holds about 130,000 clones, over 60% seen once, with over 10% in the top ten. CDR1 and CDR2 (germline): SGHNT, YYREEE (reference sequence). This CDR3 has 13 amino acids. V shed 1 base and J shed 5 bases, with 6 bases lying between them. The chain combines TRBV5-4 with TRBJ2-2; D uncertain. What was sequenced was PBMCs. The source is a woman in her thirties or forties in good health and CMV-seropositive. The CDR3 DNA reads TGTGCCAGCAGCTTGTCGGTTACCGGGGAGCTGTTTTTT. The encoded protein is CASSLSVTGELFF.